The present T cell receptor beta chain was sequenced within a study of spatial heterogeneity in lung cancer. TCRdb passed the 5' RACE reads through MiXCR, listing each CDR3 protein once. The sample lists under 7,000 distinct CDR3 sequences, 11% to 15% seen once, with approximately 10% in the top ten. Germline-derived CDR1 and CDR2 are DFQATT and SNEGSKA (reference sequence). The V and J ends lost 0 bases and 9 bases respectively, with 9 bases between them. This CDR3 region has 13 residues. In regard to this clonotype: Its target is not known. Since the library was made to target alpha chains, this beta chain is a stray read and its abundance is not meaningful.

Study-level results: Tumor mutation counts were tracked by expanded intratumoral alpha and beta TCR counts. Estimated TCR-seq coverage of tumor T cells was only 6% to 9% for alpha chains. For beta chains, the corresponding estimate was roughly 12%.

Documented time point: sample taken at primary tumor resection. The donor population consisted of approximately 70 patients with untreated, early-stage non-small cell lung cancer. The authors sequenced whole RNA from tumor, nontumor lung or frozen PBMC without sorting. The specimen comprised lung tumor tissue, sampled at surgery. The receptor comes from a male donor with early-stage non-small cell lung cancer. The chain uses TRBV20-1 and TRBJ1-6; tentatively, D is TRBD1 (5 bases). CDR3 in amino acids: CSARDRGSSPLHF. For the CDR3, the DNA is TGCAGTGCTAGAGATCGGGGGAGTTCACCCCTCCACTTT.